These T cell receptor beta chains were read from a single sample in a study of cytomegalovirus exposure and HLA in healthy donors. Libraries were prepared by immunoSEQ multiplex PCR; TCRdb keeps only in-frame clonotypes and omits some of them. The table shows under 250,000 clones, with 60% to 80% occurring only once. Sequencing was carried out using PBMCs. The receptors derive from a male donor in good health and CMV-seronegative. The CDR3 runs from the conserved cysteine through the conserved F or W. The D gene is left open where the match is weak. Where a row states a size, it is once, few, many or the class of an expanded clone; other rows omit it.

j_call d_call clone_size v_call cdr3_nt cdr3_aa
TRBJ1-5 NA few TRBV6-5 TGTGCCAGCAGTGAAACGTGGCAGGGACAACCCCAGCATTTT CASSETWQGQPQHF
TRBJ2-5 TRBD2 once TRBV5-1 TGCGCCAGCAGCTTGGACGGGACTAGCACAGAGACCCAGTACTTC CASSLDGTSTETQYF
TRBJ2-6 NA NA TRBV29-1 TGCAGCGACCAGGGTACGACCTCTGGGGCCAACGTCCTGACTTTC CSDQGTTSGANVLTF
TRBJ2-7 NA NA TRBV7-6 TGTGCCAGCAGCGAGGGACACGCCCGACTCGAGCAGTACTTC CASSEGHARLEQYF
TRBJ2-7 TRBD2 once TRBV7-9 TGTGCCAGCAGCCCGAGTCCTAGCGGGTTCTACGAGCAGTACTTC CASSPSPSGFYEQYF
TRBJ2-2 TRBD1 once TRBV7-2 TGTGCCAGCAGCGTACAGGGGGCTCGTGGCACCGGGGAGCTGTTTTTT CASSVQGARGTGELFF
TRBJ2-7 TRBD1 NA TRBV19 TGTGCCAGTAGTAGCGGGACAGGGGGCTACGAGCAGTACTTC CASSSGTGGYEQYF
TRBJ2-1 NA NA TRBV5-4 TGTGCCAGCAGCTTGGATGGGACTTTGTCCTACAATGAGCAGTTCTTC CASSLDGTLSYNEQFF
TRBJ2-1 NA NA TRBV28 TGTGCCAGCAGTCCCCGCGGTAGCGTAACCTACAATGAGCAGTTCTTC CASSPRGSVTYNEQFF
TRBJ1-1 NA few TRBV19 TGTGCCAGTAGTCCGACCGGGGTCCTGAACACTGAAGCTTTCTTT CASSPTGVLNTEAFF
TRBJ1-5 TRBD1 NA TRBV6-4 TGTGCCAGCAGTTCGACAGGGGCCCCCCATTATAGCAATCAGCCCCAGCATTTT CASSSTGAPHYSNQPQHF
TRBJ2-5 TRBD1 NA TRBV7-2 TGTGCCAGCAGCTGGGGACAGGGGGAGACCCAGTACTTC CASSWGQGETQYF
TRBJ1-3 NA NA TRBV2 TGTGCCAGCAGTGAAGCCCGGAGGTTCGCGGGCTCTGGAAACACCATATATTTT CASSEARRFAGSGNTIYF
TRBJ2-7 TRBD2 NA TRBV29-1 TGCAGCGTTGGTAGCGGGATTGCCAGCGAGCAGTACTTC CSVGSGIASEQYF
TRBJ2-7 TRBD1 NA TRBV25-1 TGTGCCAGCAGTCAGGACAGGGGATTGTCCTACGAGCAGTACTTC CASSQDRGLSYEQYF
TRBJ1-5 NA NA TRBV25-1 TGTGCCACCGACCCTGTGGAGCCTGGGAGCAATCAGCCCCAGCATTTT CATDPVEPGSNQPQHF
TRBJ2-7 NA NA TRBV7-3 TGTGCCAGCAGCTTATCCGCGCCCAACTCCTACGAGCAGTACTTC CASSLSAPNSYEQYF
TRBJ2-6 NA NA TRBV12-5 TGTGCTAGTGGTTCGCCCTCGAGCCCGTCGGGGGCCAACGTCCTGACTTTC CASGSPSSPSGANVLTF
TRBJ2-3 NA NA TRBV5-1 TGCGCCAGCAGTCAACAGAGCACAGATACGCAGTATTTT CASSQQSTDTQYF
TRBJ2-5 NA few TRBV11-2 TGTGCCAGCAGCTTAGGTCCGGCAGGAGGAGAGACCCAGTACTTC CASSLGPAGGETQYF
TRBJ1-2 TRBD1 NA TRBV4-2 TGTGCCAGCAGCCAAGTACACCCGGGACAGGGGGCGAATGGCTACACCTTC CASSQVHPGQGANGYTF
TRBJ1-1 NA NA TRBV15 TGTGCCACCAGCAGAGGTGGGGGGGTAGGCACTGAAGCTTTCTTT CATSRGGGVGTEAFF
TRBJ2-2 NA NA TRBV19 TGTGCCAGTAGTATAGCAGGAAGTTCTGGGGAGCTGTTTTTT CASSIAGSSGELFF
TRBJ2-5 TRBD2 NA TRBV6-1 TGTGCCAGCCTAACTAGCGCTATGGAGACCCAGTACTTC CASLTSAMETQYF
TRBJ2-5 NA NA TRBV19 TGTGCCAGTAGTCGGGTTGCCGGAGAGACCCAGTACTTC CASSRVAGETQYF
TRBJ2-2 TRBD1 once TRBV27 TGTGCCAGCAGCCAACGACAGGGCCCCGGGGAGCTGTTTTTT CASSQRQGPGELFF
TRBJ2-2 NA NA TRBV11-3 TGTGCCAGCAGCTTAAGGGGGAACACCGGGGAGCTGTTTTTT CASSLRGNTGELFF
TRBJ1-5 NA NA TRBV18 TGTGCCAGCTCACCACTCGGGAGCAATCAGCCCCAGCATTTT CASSPLGSNQPQHF
TRBJ2-5 TRBD2 NA TRBV11-2 TGTGCCAGCAGCTCCCGACTAGCGGGCGCGACCCAGTACTTC CASSSRLAGATQYF
TRBJ2-3 TRBD2 NA TRBV6-5 TGTGCCAGCAGTTACCTTGTGGGAGGGGTAGATACGCAGTATTTT CASSYLVGGVDTQYF
TRBJ2-7 NA once TRBV7-2 TGTGCCAGCAGCTTAGTCACTCCACCCTACGAGCAGTACTTC CASSLVTPPYEQYF
TRBJ2-2 NA NA TRBV19 TGTGCCAGTAGTATGAACAGGGCCGGGGAGCTGTTTTTT CASSMNRAGELFF
TRBJ1-3 NA once TRBV19 TGTGCCAGTAGTATCTCTCCGGGGTCGCTTGGAAACACCATATATTTT CASSISPGSLGNTIYF
TRBJ1-3 NA NA TRBV5-1 TGCGCCAGCAGCTTGGGGGGAGCCACTGGAAACACCATATATTTT CASSLGGATGNTIYF
TRBJ1-2 NA NA TRBV6-1 TGTGCCAGCAGTAGACAGCAAGCTAACTATGGCTACACCTTC CASSRQQANYGYTF
TRBJ2-3 NA NA TRBV10-2 TGCGCCAGCAGTGACTTGGCGGGAACTGTAGATACGCAGTATTTT CASSDLAGTVDTQYF
TRBJ1-4 NA NA TRBV25-1 TGTGCCAGCAGTGCCCGACAGGTGATGAATGAAAAACTGTTTTTT CASSARQVMNEKLFF
TRBJ1-1 NA NA TRBV4-1 TGCGCCAGCAGCCAAGAGAGGAGCACTGAAGCTTTCTTT CASSQERSTEAFF
TRBJ2-7 TRBD2 NA TRBV5-1 TGCGCCAGCAGCTTGCTAAGCGGGGATTCCGAGCAGTACTTC CASSLLSGDSEQYF
TRBJ1-1 TRBD1 NA TRBV7-9 TGTGCCAGCAGCGGGGACAGGGGGGACACTGAAGCTTTCTTT CASSGDRGDTEAFF
TRBJ1-3 TRBD1 NA TRBV28 TGTGCCAGCAGTTCATCGACAGGGGCTATCTCCTCTGGAAACACCATATATTTT CASSSSTGAISSGNTIYF
TRBJ2-1 TRBD2 NA TRBV19 TGTGCCAGTAGTCCAGGGACTAGCGGGAGCGGCTCCTACAATGAGCAGTTCTTC CASSPGTSGSGSYNEQFF
TRBJ2-1 TRBD2 NA TRBV9 TGTGCCAGCAGCGCCCCGGGACTAGCCTCGGGTGAGCAGTTCTTC CASSAPGLASGEQFF
TRBJ2-3 NA NA TRBV27 TGTGCCAGCAGTTCCTCTTTGACAGATACGCAGTATTTT CASSSSLTDTQYF
TRBJ2-1 NA NA TRBV6-1 TGTGCCAGCAACCTATTAGGAGGTTCCAATGATGAGCAGTTCTTC CASNLLGGSNDEQFF
TRBJ1-3 NA NA TRBV6-5 TGTGCCACCGCTCCCCCAGGTCGCACTGGAAACACCATATATTTT CATAPPGRTGNTIYF
TRBJ2-5 NA NA TRBV11-2 TGTGCCAGCAGCTTACCTAGCTTCCAAGAGACCCAGTACTTC CASSLPSFQETQYF
TRBJ1-2 NA NA TRBV11-2 TGTGCCAGCAGCTTAGTCCCCGTTAACTATGGCTACACCTTC CASSLVPVNYGYTF
TRBJ1-2 NA NA TRBV7-9 TGTTCCAGCAGCTTATCAGGGGCCTATGGCTACACCTTC CSSSLSGAYGYTF
TRBJ1-5 TRBD1 NA TRBV19 TGTGCCAGTAGAATGGACAGGGTTCAGCCCCAGCATTTT CASRMDRVQPQHF
TRBJ1-1 NA few TRBV7-9 TGTGCCAGCAGCTTTCCGCTTCTGACAGGCGAAGCTTTCTTT CASSFPLLTGEAFF
TRBJ2-1 TRBD2 many TRBV6-1 TGTGCCAGCAGTGCGACTAGCGGCTCCAGCACTGAGCAGTTCTTC CASSATSGSSTEQFF
TRBJ2-1 TRBD1 NA TRBV5-7 TGTGCCAGCACTGCAAACAGGGGGATATACAATGAGCAGTTCTTC CASTANRGIYNEQFF
TRBJ2-7 NA NA TRBV7-9 TGTGCCAGCAGCTTAAGCCTAGTTGGCGAGCAGTACTTC CASSLSLVGEQYF
TRBJ2-5 NA once TRBV10-1 TGCGCCAGCAGTGAGGGACTACCAGGTCAAGAGACCCAGTACTTC CASSEGLPGQETQYF
TRBJ2-1 NA few TRBV10-2 TGCGCCAGCAGTGTCGCCCAGGGGCGGAATGAGCAGTTCTTC CASSVAQGRNEQFF
TRBJ2-7 NA NA TRBV5-1 TGCGCCAGCAGGAGGGACATAACCTCCTACGAGCAGTACTTC CASRRDITSYEQYF
TRBJ2-3 NA once TRBV6-1 TGTGCCAGCAGAAGGGACGGGGGATTAGGAGATACGCAGTATTTT CASRRDGGLGDTQYF
TRBJ2-3 TRBD2 once TRBV11-3 TGTGCCAGCAGCCCGTGGACTAGCGGCACAGATACGCAGTATTTT CASSPWTSGTDTQYF
TRBJ1-6 TRBD1 NA TRBV5-1 TGCGCCAGCAGCTTGGGGCCGGGACAGGGTAATTCACCCCTCCACTTT CASSLGPGQGNSPLHF